The sequence of this T cell receptor (beta chain) was determined in a study of blood T cell repertoires in COVID-19. About the research overall: COVID-19 samples, acute and convalescent, were from the United States, Italy and Spain. T cells, B-cell-depleted T cells, or PBMCs provided the cDNA or gDNA that served as material.

In the authors' methods: Estimation of nucleated cell counts relied on the amplification of reference gene primers. Assay: immunoSEQ multiplex PCR; the TCRdb copy retains only in-frame clones and omits some. D and trimming come from the DNA, and the V and J calls and clone size come from that table. The sample shows around 130,000 clones, about four fifths of them seen only once. Trimming took 4 bases from V and 6 from J; bases not matched to a gene: 3. The length of the CDR3 is 12 residues. Germline lookup yields CDR1 SGHAT and CDR2 FQNNGV. This chain uses TRBV11-2 with TRBJ2-7, with 7 bases identical to TRBD1. The sequencing input was peripheral blood. The clonotype comes from a woman older than 75 with acute or convalescent COVID-19. The CDR3 sequence: CASSSSGGEQYF. CDR3 coding DNA: TGTGCCAGCAGCTCCTCAGGGGGCGAGCAGTACTTC.